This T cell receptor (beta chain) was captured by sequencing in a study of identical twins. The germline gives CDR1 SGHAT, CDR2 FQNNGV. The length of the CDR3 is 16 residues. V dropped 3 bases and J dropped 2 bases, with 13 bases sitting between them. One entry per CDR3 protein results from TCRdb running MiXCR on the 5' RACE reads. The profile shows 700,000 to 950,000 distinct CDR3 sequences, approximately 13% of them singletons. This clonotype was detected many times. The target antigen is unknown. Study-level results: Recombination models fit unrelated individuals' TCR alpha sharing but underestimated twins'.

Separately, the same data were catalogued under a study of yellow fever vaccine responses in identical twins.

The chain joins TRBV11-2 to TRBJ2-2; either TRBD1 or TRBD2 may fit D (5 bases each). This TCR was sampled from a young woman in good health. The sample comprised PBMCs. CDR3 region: CASSFTGTLNTGELFF. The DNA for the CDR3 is TGTGCCAGCAGCTTCACCGGGACCTTAAACACCGGGGAGCTGTTTTTT.